This T cell receptor (beta chain) was documented in a study of patients and donors after allogeneic stem cell transplantation. TCRdb analysed the RT-PCR reads with MiXCR anew, one entry per CDR3 protein. The sample lists roughly 40,000 distinct CDR3 sequences; around a third were seen once. In germline, CDR1 is LGHNA, CDR2 YNFKEQ. This CDR3 spans 17 amino acids. V shed 3 bases and J shed 1 base, with 19 bases lying between them. The TCR comes from a human donor who was either an allogeneic HSCT recipient or a stem cell or donor lymphocyte infusion donor (not recorded which). It is not recorded whose cells these are; they may come from a transplant donor. The chain joins TRBV4-2 to TRBJ2-7, with TRBD2 as a possible D gene (5 bases). Specimen: blood, either unsorted or a sorted T cell fraction (not recorded which). CDR3 amino acids: CASSHLDHTGVSYEQYF. CDR3 coding DNA: TGTGCCAGCAGCCACCTAGACCATACCGGGGTTTCCTACGAGCAGTACTTC.